Each of the 15 T cell receptor beta chains below was sequenced from the same sample in a study of human T cells and chemical hapten exposure (dated by TCRdb to the early 2020s). The library was built by means of RACE. The sequencing machine was a NextSeq 500. Through fastp at Q25 and MiXCR, TCRdb rebuilt clones from the public reads, retaining in-frame beta chains. CDR3 protein duplicates are merged, each entry listing the most common genes and DNA. Here the sample has 60,000 to 75,000 distinct CDR3 sequences; 5.5% to 7.5% occur a single time. The ten most abundant clones make up over 1.5% of the sample. The time point tag for this specimen amounts to: pre-sensitization, week 0. In the paper's terms, the treatment or condition label means: therapeutic diphenylcyclopropenone sensitization with weekly scalp DPC. The source was whole blood, collected in connection with sensitization to the hapten diphenylcyclopropenone (DPC). All receptors come from a woman in her thirties with alopecia areata. Some clones in this sample may be carry-over from other donors' samples.

The chain links TRBV5-1 to TRBJ1-2; a weak D match, TRBD1 (6 bases). The CDR3 runs to 15 residues. Germline CDR1 and CDR2: SGHRS and YFSETQ. Trimming shortened V by 1 base and J by 6 bases, and 16 bases separated the two germline ends. CDR3 residues: CASSLRVRGSDGYTF. In DNA, the CDR3 is TGCGCCAGCAGCTTGAGGGTCAGGGGTTCTGATGGCTACACCTTC.

The sample holds a few counts of this clonotype. V gene TRBV29-1 combines with J gene TRBJ2-3; 11 bases align to TRBD1. V was pared by 7 bases and J by 3 bases, with 6 bases of the junction left unmatched. Germline assignment: CDR1 SQVTM and CDR2 ANQGSEA. CDR3 size: 14 residues. The CDR3 is CSGGDRGSTDTQYF. The CDR3 DNA sequence: TGCAGCGGTGGGGACAGGGGGTCGACAGATACGCAGTATTTT.

This clonotype was detected only a few times. The chain employs TRBV30 and TRBJ1-6; no reliable D call. Deletions cut 5 bases from V and 10 bases from J, with 12 bases between. Germline CDR1 and CDR2: GTSNPN and SVGIG (reference sequence). This CDR3 region has 12 residues. The DNA for the CDR3 is TGTGCCTGGGGACGTATGGGGTCACCCCTCCACTTT. The encoded protein is CAWGRMGSPLHF.

This clonotype occurred many times. J is TRBJ2-7 and V is TRBV7-8; D call uncertain. Trimming shortened V by 5 bases and J by 3 bases, and 17 bases separated the two germline ends. There are 15 residues in the CDR3. Germline CDR1 SGHVS, CDR2 FQNEAQ. The CDR3 nucleotides are TGTGCCAGCAGCCTAACGACACCCAGATACTACGAGCAGTACTTC. It yields the protein CASSLTTPRYYEQYF.

The J gene is TRBJ2-4, the V gene TRBV5-1; the D is unclear. CDR1 and CDR2 from the germline V gene are SGHRS and YFSETQ. Deletions cut 6 bases from V and 0 bases from J, with 13 bases between. The CDR3 has 15 amino acids. CDR3 region: CASTPGEVAKNIQYF. In DNA, the CDR3 is TGCGCCAGCACCCCAGGAGAGGTAGCCAAAAACATTCAGTACTTC.

In this sample, this clonotype turned up many times. The CDR3 DNA is TGTGCCAGCAGTGAACAGGGGCTAGCTAATGAAAAACTGTTTTTT. Protein: CASSEQGLANEKLFF. V usage is TRBV27 and J usage is TRBJ1-4; 7 nucleotides agree with TRBD1. Germline values: CDR1 MNHEY, CDR2 SMNVEV (reference sequence). Trimming at V came to 5 bases and at J to 3 bases, leaving 6 bases not matched to a gene. The CDR3 has 15 amino acids.

This clonotype was seen repeatedly, ten times or more. The genes are TRBV2 and TRBJ1-2, with unresolved D. Germline lookup yields CDR1 SNHLY and CDR2 FYNNEI. Trimming pared 9 bases from V and 0 bases from J, leaving 14 bases between. The CDR3 consists of 14 residues. DNA for the CDR3: TGTGCCAGTAAGGCGGAGGCCGCTAACTATGGCTACACCTTC. Translating it yields CASKAEAANYGYTF.

The chain links TRBV4-1 to TRBJ1-1, with D maybe TRBD1 (6 bases). The CDR3 extends over 14 amino acids. V was cut by 1 base and J by 5 bases, with 11 bases left in between. The germline V gene has CDR1 MGHRA and CDR2 YSYEKL. CDR3 bases: TGCGCCAGCAGCCAAGTGGCAGGGGTAACTGAAGCTTTCTTT. It encodes CASSQVAGVTEAFF.

This clonotype was observed many times. The rearrangement joins TRBV10-3 to TRBJ1-2, with D uncertain. V lost 6 bases, J lost 0 bases, and 8 bases lay in between. Per the germline V gene, CDR1 is ENHRY and CDR2 is SYGVKD. This CDR3 has 13 residues. The CDR3 sequence is CAIRPPANYGYTF. The CDR3, as DNA: TGTGCCATCAGGCCACCTGCTAACTATGGCTACACCTTC.

This clonotype was counted ten times or more. The CDR3 DNA reads TGCGCCAGCAGCTTGGCCTTGAATGAGCAGTTCTTC. Translation gives CASSLALNEQFF. The V call is TRBV5-1, the J call TRBJ2-1; D is uncertain. This CDR3 has 12 amino acids. CDR1 is SGHRS and CDR2 is YFSETQ in the germline V gene. Trimming shortened V by 0 bases and J by 7 bases, and 5 bases separated the two germline ends. The variable domain in full, with the rest retrieved from reference TRBV5-1 and TRBJ2-1, is KAGVTQTPRYLIKTRGQQVTLSCSPISGHRSVSWYQQTPGQGLQFLFEYFSETQRNKGNFPGRFSGRQFSNSRSEMNVSTLELGDSALYLCASSLALNEQFFGPGTRLTVL.

This clonotype occurred many times. V usage is TRBV20-1 and J usage is TRBJ2-3; 8 bases agree with TRBD1. The CDR3 covers 14 residues. Germline trimming cut 6 bases from V and 1 base from J; bases unmatched to any gene: 6. Germline-derived CDR1 and CDR2 are DFQATT and SNEGSKA (reference sequence). This CDR3 is CSAKDRAGTDTQYF. CDR3 DNA sequence: TGCAGTGCCAAGGACAGGGCGGGCACAGATACGCAGTATTTT.

This clonotype was counted ten times or more. This chain uses TRBV6-2 or TRBV6-3 with TRBJ1-2, with D hard to call. The CDR3 loop spans 12 amino acids. Trimming took off 7 bases at V and 2 bases at J, with 8 bases between the two ends. In germline, CDR1 is MNHEY, CDR2 SVGEGT. The CDR3 sequence: CASMTRNYGYTF. The CDR3 nucleotides are TGTGCCAGCATGACCAGAAACTATGGCTACACCTTC.

This clonotype was seen repeatedly, ten times or more. The chain links TRBV29-1 to TRBJ1-1, with D possibly matching TRBD1 (6 bases). The CDR3 runs to 12 residues. CDR1 is SQVTM, CDR2 ANQGSEA, per germline. V lost 6 bases and J lost 1, with 9 bases in between. This CDR3 reads CSVRGGNTEAFF. The CDR3 DNA is TGCAGCGTGAGGGGGGGGAACACTGAAGCTTTCTTT.

There are many counts of this clonotype. V is TRBV18 and J is TRBJ1-2; D not certain. The V gene lost 3 bases and the J gene lost 8 bases, with 16 bases spanning the gap. Germline loops: CDR1 KGHSH, CDR2 LQKENI. The CDR3 totals 14 residues. The CDR3 sequence: CASSPTGLQEGYTF. CDR3 coding DNA: TGTGCCAGCTCACCTACCGGGCTCCAAGAAGGCTACACCTTC.

This clonotype was counted many times. CDR3 coding DNA: TGTGCCAGCAGCAGTAGCGGGGGGTTGTACAATGAGCAGTTCTTC. It codes for CASSSSGGLYNEQFF. The V gene is TRBV11-3, the J gene TRBJ2-1; 10 bases map to TRBD2. The CDR3 spans 15 residues. V dropped 5 bases and J dropped 4; count of bases not matched to a gene: 5. Germline V gene sequence: CDR1 SGHNT, CDR2 YENEEA.